Listed below are T cell receptor beta chains from one sample, sequenced in a study of vaccination and CD4 T cells after COVID-19. These receptors have no known antigen. Using its own MiXCR run on the PCR reads, TCRdb lists one record per CDR3 protein. The data show fewer than 25,000 distinct CDR3 sequences, about 50% seen once. What was sequenced was CD4+ T cells from blood, cultured in vitro. The origin of the receptors is a human donor who had recovered from COVID-19. The CDR3 runs from the conserved cysteine through the conserved F or W. D genes are given only for firm matches. Clone size appears in some rows only: once, few, many, or a class for an expanded clone.

TGTGCCTGGAGTCGGGGGTCCTCGGCCAAAAACATTCAGTACTTC CAWSRGSSAKNIQYF TRBJ2-4 once TRBV30 . 15
TGTGCCAGCAAAAGAGGGCTACTGAACACTGAAGCTTTCTTT CASKRGLLNTEAFF TRBJ1-1 . TRBV6-1 . 14
TGCAGTGCTAGGAAGTGGCTCGGGGCAGATACGCAGTATTTT CSARKWLGADTQYF TRBJ2-3 . TRBV20-1 . 14
TGTGCCAGCAGTTTATCCGGACGGCTAAATTCACCCCTCCACTTT CASSLSGRLNSPLHF TRBJ1-6 . TRBV27 . 15
TGTGCCAGCAGTGAGAACGTCAGGGGGGTCTATGGCTACACCTTC CASSENVRGVYGYTF TRBJ1-2 . TRBV6-1 TRBD1 15
TGCAGTGCTAGAGATACTAGCGGGGAGACCCAGTACTTC CSARDTSGETQYF TRBJ2-5 . TRBV20-1 TRBD2 13
TGCAGTGCTAGAGATCATACGGCCGGGAACTATGGCTACACCTTC CSARDHTAGNYGYTF TRBJ1-2 . TRBV20-1 . 15
TGCGCCAGCAGCTTGCCCCAGGGGGCTGGGACTGAAGCTTTCTTT CASSLPQGAGTEAFF TRBJ1-1 . TRBV5-1 TRBD1 15
TGTGCCAGCAGCCAAGATCTAAGCACTGAAGCTTTCTTT CASSQDLSTEAFF TRBJ1-1 . TRBV14 . 13
TGTGCCAGCAGCCCAGGACAGGGAATAGGGTATGGCTACACCTTC CASSPGQGIGYGYTF TRBJ1-2 once TRBV28 TRBD1 15
TGCAGTGCTAGAGAAGGGCTAGCGATCTACGAGCAGTACTTC CSAREGLAIYEQYF TRBJ2-7 . TRBV20-1 . 14
TGTGCCAGCAGCCCGTTGACCGGGACAGATACGCAGTATTTT CASSPLTGTDTQYF TRBJ2-3 . TRBV14 . 14
TGTGCCAGCAGCTTAGTTCCAGCGGTCTACAATGAGCAGTTCTTC CASSLVPAVYNEQFF TRBJ2-1 . TRBV7-9 . 15
TGTGCCAGCGGTTCGGGACACTCCTACGAGCAGTACTTC CASGSGHSYEQYF TRBJ2-7 . TRBV6-2/TRBV6-3 . 13
TGTGCCAGCAGTTTGGACAGATTGTCCGAGCAGTACTTC CASSLDRLSEQYF TRBJ2-7 . TRBV25-1 . 13
TGCGCCAGCAGCCAGAATCCGGGGACGGGCCCAGATACGCAGTATTTT CASSQNPGTGPDTQYF TRBJ2-3 once TRBV5-1 . 16
TGTGCCAGCAGAAGACAGGTCTACACTGAAGCTTTCTTT CASRRQVYTEAFF TRBJ1-1 . TRBV27 . 13
TGTGCCAGCAGTTACCCCGGATATGGCTACACCTTC CASSYPGYGYTF TRBJ1-2 . TRBV6-5 . 12
TGTGCCAGTAGTATGGGGACAGTGATCTCTGGAAACACCATATATTTT CASSMGTVISGNTIYF TRBJ1-3 few TRBV19 TRBD1 16
TGTGCCAGCAGAGACGTAAATCAAAAGACCCAGTACTTC CASRDVNQKTQYF TRBJ2-5 . TRBV28 . 13
TGTGCCAGTAGTATAGCGGGTCGAGCGGCGGAAGCTTTCTTT CASSIAGRAAEAFF TRBJ1-1 . TRBV19 . 14
TGTGCCACCAGTGGCCACCTTCCGACAGGGGGCAACACCGGGGAGCTGTTTTTT CATSGHLPTGGNTGELFF TRBJ2-2 . TRBV24-1 TRBD1 18
TGTGCCAGCTCACCCCCAGCTGAAAAACTGTTTTTT CASSPPAEKLFF TRBJ1-4 . TRBV18 . 12
TGTGCCAGCAGTTACTCGCGGGCGAGGGCCTCAACCTACGAGCAGTACTTC CASSYSRARASTYEQYF TRBJ2-7 few TRBV6-5 . 17
TGCAGTGCTAGTGACGGGCCTAGACTCAATCAGCCCCAGCATTTT CSASDGPRLNQPQHF TRBJ1-5 . TRBV20-1 . 15
TGTGCCAGCAGTTCTAGTTGGGCCGGGGAGCTGTTTTTT CASSSSWAGELFF TRBJ2-2 . TRBV12-3/TRBV12-4 . 13
TGTGCCAGTAGTATAGATCAGGGGACAAAAGAGTTCTTC CASSIDQGTKEFF TRBJ2-1 . TRBV19 . 13
TGTGCCAGCAGTTTATGGGGGGTTGGCAACACTGAAGCTTTCTTT CASSLWGVGNTEAFF TRBJ1-1 . TRBV28 . 15
TGTGCCAGCAGCCCTCAGGGAGGGGTCGATGAAAAACTGTTTTTT CASSPQGGVDEKLFF TRBJ1-4 . TRBV7-2 . 15
TGTGCCAGCAGCTTAGCGGACAGGGTAACCTATGGCTACACCTTC CASSLADRVTYGYTF TRBJ1-2 . TRBV7-9 TRBD1 15
TGCGCCAGCAGCTCATCTGGCAGACTGAATTCACCCCTCCACTTT CASSSSGRLNSPLHF TRBJ1-6 . TRBV5-1 . 15
TGTGCCAGCACCGAATTGCGAGCGGGATCAATAAACTCCTACGAGCAGTACTTC CASTELRAGSINSYEQYF TRBJ2-7 . TRBV7-2 TRBD2 18
TGTGCCAGTAAGATCTCACCGGGGACCAATCAGCCCCAGCATTTT CASKISPGTNQPQHF TRBJ1-5 few TRBV19 . 15
TGTGCCAGTAGTCCTGGGACAGGGGACGTGAACACTGAAGCTTTCTTT CASSPGTGDVNTEAFF TRBJ1-1 few TRBV19 TRBD1 16
TGTGCCAGCAGTTCCGGGACTCAGGGGGCAGATACGCAGTATTTT CASSSGTQGADTQYF TRBJ2-3 . TRBV12-3/TRBV12-4 . 15
TGTGCCAGCAGTGCGGATGGGAATCAGCCCCAGCATTTT CASSADGNQPQHF TRBJ1-5 . TRBV12-3/TRBV12-4 . 13
TGTGCCACCGCAGGGTCCTACGAGCAGTACTTC CATAGSYEQYF TRBJ2-7 . TRBV2 . 11
TGTGCCATCGGGAAGCAGGGGGCAGCGGCCAACTTAAACACCGGGGAGCTGTTTTTT CAIGKQGAAANLNTGELFF TRBJ2-2 few TRBV24-1 TRBD1 19
TGTGCCAGCAGTTACTCGATGGGACAGCTCTACGAGCAGTACTTC CASSYSMGQLYEQYF TRBJ2-7 . TRBV6-5 TRBD1 15
TGCAGTGCTAGAGGAGGGGGACCAAATCAAGAGACCCAGTACTTC CSARGGGPNQETQYF TRBJ2-5 . TRBV20-1 . 15
TGTGCCAGTAGTATTTTGGACAGGGGGTCTGGGGCCAACGTCCTGACTTTC CASSILDRGSGANVLTF TRBJ2-6 . TRBV19 TRBD1 17
TGTGCCAGCAGTGAAACTAGCGGGAGTGAGACCCAGTACTTC CASSETSGSETQYF TRBJ2-5 . TRBV2 TRBD2 14
TGTGCCAGCAGCCCTAATCGGAACACCGGGGAGCTGTTTTTT CASSPNRNTGELFF TRBJ2-2 . TRBV11-3 . 14
TGTGCCAGTAGTATCCGGTTCTCTGGGGCCAACGTCCTGACTTTC CASSIRFSGANVLTF TRBJ2-6 . TRBV19 . 15
TGTGCCAGCAGCCCGCTCGGGGGACAGGGTCATTCACCCCTCCACTTT CASSPLGGQGHSPLHF TRBJ1-6 few TRBV7-9 TRBD1 16
TGTGCCAGCAGTGACTCCGGGACAGGGTTGAACGAGCAGTACTTC CASSDSGTGLNEQYF TRBJ2-7 few TRBV6-1 TRBD1 15
TGTGCCAGCAGCTTGGGATCCGGGACAAGAGAGCAGTACTTC CASSLGSGTREQYF TRBJ2-7 once TRBV5-8 . 14
TGTCCCCAGGGGCGCCCAGATACGCAGTATTTT CPQGRPDTQYF TRBJ2-3 . TRBV14 . 11
TGTGCCAGCAGCCCCCAGGGTCCGGGTAATGAAAAACTGTTTTTT CASSPQGPGNEKLFF TRBJ1-4 once TRBV7-2 . 15
TGTGCCAGTTATCGATGGGCAGGGTCGAACACTGAAGCTTTCTTT CASYRWAGSNTEAFF TRBJ1-1 few TRBV19 . 15